This TCR beta chain was found in a study of T cells after posttransplantation cyclophosphamide. Remarks on this clone: Its specificity is not known.

The assay was immunoSEQ multiplex PCR, and TCRdb's table has in-frame clones only and misses some. The sample includes tens of thousands of clones, 70% to 90% of them seen just once. Methotrexate plus calcineurin inhibitor accompanied controls' myeloablative marrow transplants; sampling was 1 year later. Overall study results and limits: Later post-transplant blood repertoires were often dominated by donor CD8+ memory clones. TRB clonality was highly associated with recipient CMV seropositivity and reactivation.

Specimen: PBMCs, collected 362 days after allogeneic stem cell transplant with calcineurin inhibitor and methotrexate. The origin of this receptor is a female patient younger than 45 who received an allogeneic stem cell transplant from an unrelated donor, was CMV-positive, and had acute and chronic GVHD. Certain T cells may be donor cells from the graft.

CDR3 protein: CASRPRDSNTEAFF. The CDR3 DNA reads as TGTGCCAGCAGACCCCGCGACAGTAACACTGAAGCTTTCTTT. This chain joins TRBV6-5 and TRBJ1-1; possibly TRBD1 for D (5 bases). V was trimmed by 6 bases and J by 2 bases, leaving 13 bases between them. The CDR3 is 14 residues long. Germline CDR1 reads MNHEY; CDR2 reads SVGAGI.